Detailed here is one T cell receptor beta chain. In the study's own analysis: Amplification of reference gene primers was used by the study to estimate nucleated cell counts. Sequencing was performed with immunoSEQ multiplex PCR; in TCRdb, only in-frame clones are kept and a portion is missing. V and J calls and clone size are copied from that table; D and trimming were computed from the DNA. The sample lists 150,000 or so clones, more than 90% occurring once. Germline loops: CDR1 SGHDN, CDR2 FVKESK. The V and J ends lost 1 base and 7 bases respectively, with 20 bases between them. CDR3 size: 17 residues. This entry is derived from a study of blood T cell repertoires in COVID-19. On the study more broadly: Acute and convalescent COVID-19 samples came from the United States, Italy and Spain. T cells, B-cell-depleted T cells, or PBMCs supplied cDNA or gDNA.

This TCR came from a man in his fifties or sixties with active or convalescent COVID-19. The chain has TRBV14 and TRBJ2-1; unclear D gene. Sample: peripheral blood. CDR3 sequence reads: CASSQALGRQAWNEQFF. CDR3 DNA: TGTGCCAGCAGCCAAGCCCTCGGCCGACAAGCTTGGAATGAGCAGTTCTTC.